This T cell receptor (beta chain) was profiled in a study of PD-L1 blockade in urothelial cancer. Whole-study context: Patients began atezolizumab, 1,200 mg intravenously every 3 weeks, in about 2014.

The study, taken as a whole, reports: Durable benefit accompanied greater 3-week expansion of tumor-associated blood clones.

Concerning this clone itself: The target antigen is unknown.

Clones were read by immunoSEQ multiplex PCR, and TCRdb kept only the in-frame ones, dropping some. The sample contains tens of thousands of clones, around 90% of which appear only once. This specimen was PBMCs, taken around atezolizumab (anti-PD-L1) treatment. The clonotype originates from a middle-aged man with urothelial cancer.

The CDR3 sequence is CASSQDYHSRNSPLHF. The CDR3 coding sequence is TGTGCCAGCAGCCAAGATTACCACAGCCGGAATTCACCCCTCCACTTT. V is TRBV14 and J is TRBJ1-6; D gene ambiguous. Trimming pared 0 bases from V and 7 bases from J, leaving 13 bases between. Germline lookup yields CDR1 SGHDN and CDR2 FVKESK. CDR3 size: 16 residues.